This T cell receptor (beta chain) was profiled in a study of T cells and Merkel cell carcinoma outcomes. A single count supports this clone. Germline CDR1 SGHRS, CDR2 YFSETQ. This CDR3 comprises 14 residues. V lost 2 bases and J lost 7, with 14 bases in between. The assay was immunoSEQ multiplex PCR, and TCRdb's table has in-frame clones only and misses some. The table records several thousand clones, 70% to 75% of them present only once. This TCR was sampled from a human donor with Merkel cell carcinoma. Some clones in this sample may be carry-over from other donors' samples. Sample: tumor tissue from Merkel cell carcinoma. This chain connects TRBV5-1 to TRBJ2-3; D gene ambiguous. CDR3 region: CASSLAPPLNTQYF. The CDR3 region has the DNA TGCGCCAGCAGCTTAGCCCCCCCCCTGAATACGCAGTATTTT.